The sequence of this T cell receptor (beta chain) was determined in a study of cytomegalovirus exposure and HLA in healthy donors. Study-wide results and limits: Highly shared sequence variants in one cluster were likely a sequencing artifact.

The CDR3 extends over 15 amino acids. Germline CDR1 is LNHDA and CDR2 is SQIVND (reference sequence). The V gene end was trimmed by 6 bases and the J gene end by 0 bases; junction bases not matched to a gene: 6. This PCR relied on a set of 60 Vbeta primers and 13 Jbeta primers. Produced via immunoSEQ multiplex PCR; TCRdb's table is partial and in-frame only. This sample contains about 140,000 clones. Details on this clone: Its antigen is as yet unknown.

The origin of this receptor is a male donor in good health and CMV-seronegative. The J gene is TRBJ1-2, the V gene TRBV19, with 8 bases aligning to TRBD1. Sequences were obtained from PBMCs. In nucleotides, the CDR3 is TGTGCCAGTAGCGCCCGGGACAGGTCTAACTATGGCTACACCTTC. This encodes CASSARDRSNYGYTF. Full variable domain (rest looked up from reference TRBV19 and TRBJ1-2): DGGITQSPKYLFRKEGQNVTLSCEQNLNHDAMYWYRQDPGQGLRLIYYSQIVNDFQKGDIAEGYSVSREKKESFPLTVTSAQKNPTAFYLCASSARDRSNYGYTFGSGTRLTVV.